These 30 T cell receptor beta chains came from one sample sequenced in a study of PD-L1 blockade in urothelial cancer. Here immunoSEQ multiplex PCR was the method, and the copy in TCRdb shows in-frame clones only, minus some. This sample yields approximately 52,000 clones, of which 85% are seen a single time; approximately 14% belongs to the top ten. The sample's time point: pretreatment peripheral blood. Sequenced here: PBMCs, sampled around atezolizumab (anti-PD-L1) treatment. These receptors were collected from an older man with urothelial cancer.

The CDR3 is CASSSGQGIWEAFF. The CDR3 DNA sequence: TGTGCCAGCAGCTCTGGACAGGGTATTTGGGAGGCTTTCTTT. The chain couples TRBV28 to TRBJ1-1; TRBD1 agrees at 8 bases. The ends lost 6 bases at V and 11 bases at J; junction bases unmatched: 14. This CDR3 is 14 amino acids long. The germline V gene has CDR1 MDHEN and CDR2 SYDVKM.

V usage is TRBV10-2 and J usage is TRBJ2-1; 11 bases fit TRBD1. Germline assignment: CDR1 WSHSY and CDR2 SAAADI. V lost 4 bases to trimming and J lost 6 bases; unmatched junction nucleotides: 8. This CDR3 spans 16 amino acids. The CDR3 sequence: CASSARTGGEGNEQFF. In nucleotides, the CDR3 is TGCGCCAGCAGTGCTAGGACAGGGGGCGAGGGCAATGAGCAGTTCTTC.

The chain has TRBV9 and TRBJ2-1, with 8 bases lining up with TRBD2. The V gene end was trimmed by 0 bases and the J gene end by 7 bases; junction bases not matched to a gene: 6. The CDR3 runs to 15 residues. Germline-derived CDR1 and CDR2 are SGDLS and YYNGEE. CDR3 protein: CASSVEAGGGNEQFF. Here the CDR3 DNA reads TGTGCCAGCAGCGTAGAGGCGGGAGGAGGAAATGAGCAGTTCTTC. The full variable domain, with the rest looked up from reference TRBV9 and TRBJ2-1, is DSGVTQTPKHLITATGQRVTLRCSPRSGDLSVYWYQQSLDQGLQFLIQYYNGEERAKGNILERFSAQQFPDLHSELNLSSLELGDSALYFCASSVEAGGGNEQFFGPGTRLTVL.

The chain carries TRBV27 and TRBJ2-2; 8 bases map to TRBD2. CDR3 length equals 16 residues. Germline lookup yields CDR1 MNHEY and CDR2 SMNVEV (reference sequence). V was pared by 2 bases and J by 0 bases, with 2 bases of the junction left unmatched. The CDR3 nucleotides read TGTGCCAGCAGTTTACGCGGGAGGCCGAACACCGGGGAGCTGTTTTTT. This gives the protein CASSLRGRPNTGELFF.

The rearrangement links TRBV28 to TRBJ2-6; D ambiguous. The CDR3 has 16 amino acids. With 9 bases removed from V and 0 bases from J, the gap between germline ends came to 15 bases. Germline V gene data show CDR1 as MDHEN and CDR2 as SYDVKM. The DNA for the CDR3 is TGTGCCAGTACGACAAAGGCCCGCTCTGGGGCCAACGTCCTGACTTTC. It codes for CASTTKARSGANVLTF.

The genes are TRBV19 and TRBJ2-1, with D possibly being TRBD2 (6 bases). The germline CDR1 and CDR2 sequences are LNHDA and SQIVND (reference sequence). The CDR3 covers 17 residues. Trimming stripped 7 bases from V and 0 bases from J, with 19 bases between. The CDR3 DNA follows: TGTGCCAGTACCAAGGGGTTTGGGAGGCACTCCTACAATGAGCAGTTCTTC. Protein sequence: CASTKGFGRHSYNEQFF.

The chain uses TRBV5-4 and TRBJ2-1, with 10 bases aligning to TRBD2. The CDR3 runs to 18 residues. The germline gives CDR1 SGHNT, CDR2 YYREEE (reference sequence). The V and J ends lost 5 bases and 1 base, in that order; junction bases with no gene match: 12. The CDR3 bases are TGTGCCAGCAGTTCTAGCGGGAGTGTTTTCGGGTCCTACAATGAGCAGTTCTTC. It codes for CASSSSGSVFGSYNEQFF.

V is TRBV5-1 and J is TRBJ2-5; a weak D match, TRBD1 (5 bases). This CDR3 is 13 amino acids long. Germline V gene data show CDR1 as SGHRS and CDR2 as YFSETQ. Trimming cost V 0 bases and J 7 bases, with 10 bases left between them. CDR3 in DNA: TGCGCCAGCAGCTTGGTCACGCAGGGGACCCAGTACTTC. As protein: CASSLVTQGTQYF.

The V call is TRBV19, the J call TRBJ2-7; tentatively, D is TRBD2 (6 bases). CDR1 is LNHDA, CDR2 SQIVND, per germline (reference sequence). Trimming pared 6 bases from V and 2 bases from J, leaving 14 bases between. The CDR3 has 14 residues. The CDR3 nucleotides are TGTGCCAGTAGGCGGGATCAGAATACCTACGAGCAGTACTTC. Protein: CASRRDQNTYEQYF.

The CDR3 nucleotides are TGTGCCAGCAGCTCTCGAGGGCGCAGATCCCCCTCCTACGAGCAGTACTTC. Its translation is CASSSRGRRSPSYEQYF. The V and J genes are TRBV7-8 and TRBJ2-7; tentatively, D is TRBD2 (5 bases). Deletions cut 4 bases from V and 0 bases from J, with 19 bases between. This CDR3 spans 17 amino acids. Germline V gene data show CDR1 as SGHVS and CDR2 as FQNEAQ. The full variable domain, its missing parts supplied by reference TRBV7-8 and TRBJ2-7, is GAGVSQSPRYKVAKRGQDVALRCDPISGHVSLFWYQQALGQGPEFLTYFQNEAQLDKSGLPSDRFFAERPEGSVSTLKIQRTQQEDSAVYLCASSSRGRRSPSYEQYFGPGTRLTVT.

The rearrangement uses TRBV7-7 and TRBJ2-5; 9 nucleotides align to TRBD1. The length of the CDR3 is 13 residues. The germline CDR1 and CDR2 sequences are SSHAT and FNYEAQ (reference sequence). V lost 5 bases, J lost 7 bases, and 5 bases stayed unmatched. The CDR3 reads CASSTTGGATQYF. DNA of the CDR3: TGTGCCAGCAGCACCACAGGGGGCGCGACCCAGTACTTC. Full variable domain (rest looked up from reference TRBV7-7 and TRBJ2-5): GAGVSQSPRYKVTKRGQDVTLRCDPISSHATLYWYQQALGQGPEFLTYFNYEAQPDKSGLPSDRFSAERPEGSISTLTIQRTEQRDSAMYRCASSTTGGATQYFGPGTRLLVL.

The chain has TRBV6-6 and TRBJ2-2; D remains unclear. Trimming stripped 6 bases from V and 4 bases from J, with 15 bases between. The CDR3 consists of 15 residues. In germline, CDR1 is MNHNY, CDR2 SVGAGI (reference sequence). Here the CDR3 DNA reads TGTGCCAGCAGCCACGGGTCCTCGGGCACCGGGGAGCTGTTTTTT. This sequence encodes CASSHGSSGTGELFF.

The rearrangement links TRBV5-1 to TRBJ1-1; D not resolved. Germline CDR1 reads SGHRS; CDR2 reads YFSETQ. V gave up 1 base and J gave up 4 bases, with 14 bases separating them. The length of the CDR3 is 15 residues. Here the CDR3 DNA reads TGCGCCAGCAGCTTGAGGGCGGCAGGAGGCACTGAAGCTTTCTTT. It is translated as CASSLRAAGGTEAFF.

The chain couples TRBV27 to TRBJ2-5; 8 bases match TRBD1. Germline V gene data show CDR1 as MNHEY and CDR2 as SMNVEV (reference sequence). This CDR3 is 14 amino acids long. With V trimmed by 6 bases and J by 5 bases, 8 bases remained unmatched. CDR3 sequence: CASSPQGAHETQYF. For the CDR3, the DNA is TGTGCCAGCAGCCCTCAGGGGGCGCATGAGACCCAGTACTTC.

The gene calls are TRBV11-2 and TRBJ2-7; 10 nucleotides align to TRBD2. This CDR3 region has 15 residues. Germline V CDR1 and CDR2: SGHAT, FQNNGV. Trimming removed 0 bases from V and 5 bases from J; junction bases left unmatched: 4. DNA for the CDR3: TGTGCCAGCAGCTTAGAAGGGACTAGCGACCACGAGCAGTACTTC. The encoded protein is CASSLEGTSDHEQYF.

The chain has TRBV19 and TRBJ1-1; D is ambiguous. The CDR3 is 17 residues long. Per germline, CDR1 LNHDA and CDR2 SQIVND (reference sequence). Trimming removed 0 bases from V and 10 bases from J, with 24 bases in between. The CDR3 reads CASSIDLRPYKSRGAFF. In DNA form, the CDR3 reads TGTGCCAGTAGTATAGATCTAAGGCCCTACAAGAGTAGAGGAGCTTTCTTT.

V and J are TRBV4-1 and TRBJ1-1; no clear D gene. CDR3 length: 15 amino acids. Trimming cost V 2 bases and J 4 bases, with 14 bases left between them. The germline V gene encodes CDR1 MGHRA and CDR2 YSYEKL. The CDR3 loop is CASSQHLRGGTEAFF. The CDR3 region has the DNA TGCGCCAGCAGCCAACACCTCCGAGGTGGCACTGAAGCTTTCTTT.

The gene calls are TRBV19 and TRBJ1-4; 7 bases are shared with TRBD1. Germline CDR1 reads LNHDA; CDR2 reads SQIVND (reference sequence). The CDR3 has 16 residues. Trimming removed 2 bases from V and 4 bases from J; junction bases left unmatched: 7. DNA for the CDR3: TGTGCCAGTAGTATACTTCCGACAGGGAATAATGAAAAACTGTTTTTT. Protein sequence: CASSILPTGNNEKLFF. Using reference TRBV19 and TRBJ1-4 for the parts outside the CDR3, the full variable domain is DGGITQSPKYLFRKEGQNVTLSCEQNLNHDAMYWYRQDPGQGLRLIYYSQIVNDFQKGDIAEGYSVSREKKESFPLTVTSAQKNPTAFYLCASSILPTGNNEKLFFGSGTQLSVL.

Note on this clone: Other DNA sequences from this sample encode an identical CDR3 as well. V is TRBV7-9 and J is TRBJ2-2; D gene unclear. Trimming took off 3 bases at V and 4 bases at J, with 3 bases between the two ends. The CDR3 length is 12 residues. CDR1 and CDR2 (germline): SEHNR, FQNEAQ (reference sequence). CDR3 DNA sequence: TGTGCCAGCAGCTTCTCCACCGGGGAGCTGTTTTTT. Protein: CASSFSTGELFF.

This chain joins TRBV5-5 and TRBJ1-4; TRBD1 matches 7 bases. Germline CDR1 reads SGHKS; CDR2 reads YYEKEE (reference sequence). After removal of 3 bases from V and 0 bases from J, the junction contained 2 bases not matched to a gene. The CDR3 runs to 15 residues. In DNA, the CDR3 is TGTGCCAGCAGCTGGGGACAGACAACTAATGAAAAACTGTTTTTT. Its translation is CASSWGQTTNEKLFF.

The chain links TRBV29-1 to TRBJ2-2, with 7 bases identical to TRBD2. The CDR3 has 15 residues. CDR1 is SQVTM, CDR2 ANQGSEA, per germline. Trimming cost V 1 base and J 1 base; bases outside gene matches: 3. The CDR3: CSVEAGGQNTGELFF. In DNA, the CDR3 is TGCAGCGTTGAAGCGGGAGGCCAGAACACCGGGGAGCTGTTTTTT.

This clone was picked up one time. This chain links TRBV10-2 with TRBJ1-2; D ambiguous. Germline V gene sequence: CDR1 WSHSY, CDR2 SAAADI. Trimming pared 3 bases from V and 4 bases from J, leaving 3 bases between. The CDR3 has 11 amino acids. CDR3 protein: CASSDSYGYTF. The CDR3 DNA follows: TGCGCCAGCAGTGACAGCTATGGCTACACCTTC.

The chain links TRBV6-1 to TRBJ1-5; D is undetermined. The V end was cut by 4 bases, the J end by 0 bases, with 13 bases between. Per the germline V gene, CDR1 is MNHNS and CDR2 is SASEGT. CDR3 size: 16 residues. The CDR3 region has the DNA TGTGCCAGCAGTGTCCTGCCCACTCATAGCAATCAGCCCCAGCATTTT. It yields the protein CASSVLPTHSNQPQHF.

This clone was observed a handful of times. The chain employs TRBV5-4 and TRBJ2-7; 11 nucleotides line up with TRBD2. CDR3 size: 15 residues. Germline-derived CDR1 and CDR2 are SGHNT and YYREEE (reference sequence). The J segment lost 5 bases and the V segment lost 0 bases, leaving 4 bases of the junction unmatched. The chain's CDR3 is CASSLALAGAHEQYF. The CDR3 nucleotides are TGTGCCAGCAGCTTGGCACTAGCGGGAGCCCACGAGCAGTACTTC.

The chain joins TRBV6-6 to TRBJ2-7; 7 bases are a match to TRBD1. Germline V gene data show CDR1 as MNHNY and CDR2 as SVGAGI (reference sequence). The CDR3 sequence is 14 residues long. The J segment lost 5 bases and the V segment lost 5 bases, leaving 9 bases of the junction unmatched. As DNA, the CDR3 is TGTGCCAGCAGTCCCATGACAGGGCGGAACGAGCAGTACTTC. Translation: CASSPMTGRNEQYF.

This clone has only a few counts. The chain joins TRBV19 to TRBJ1-1; no clear D. V dropped 5 bases and J dropped 1 base, with 17 bases sitting between them. The germline CDR1 and CDR2 sequences are LNHDA and SQIVND (reference sequence). This CDR3 contains 16 residues. The CDR3 DNA is TGTGCCAGTAGTCCCGGCCTCTCGTACAGGAACACTGAAGCTTTCTTT. It yields the protein CASSPGLSYRNTEAFF.

The rearrangement joins TRBV5-1 to TRBJ1-1; TRBD1 matches at 9 bases. V shed 3 bases, J shed 2 bases, and the junction held 5 bases outside the gene matches. This CDR3 contains 15 residues. Germline loops: CDR1 SGHRS, CDR2 YFSETQ. CDR3 DNA sequence: TGCGCCAGCAGCTACGGGACAGGGATTAACACTGAAGCTTTCTTT. Protein product: CASSYGTGINTEAFF.

The rearrangement joins TRBV6-5 to TRBJ2-1; TRBD2 is a possible D gene (5 bases). The CDR3 runs 15 residues. Trimming took 6 bases from V and 2 from J, leaving 14 bases between them. Germline CDR1 reads MNHEY; CDR2 reads SVGAGI. CDR3 amino acids: CASRRGSGTYNEQFF. The CDR3 bases are TGTGCCAGCAGACGCGGGTCCGGGACCTACAATGAGCAGTTCTTC.

The V call is TRBV9, the J call TRBJ2-3, with TRBD2 identical over 14 bases. The CDR3 is 15 amino acids. J gave up 14 bases and V 4 bases, and 12 bases lay outside the gene matches. The germline V gene encodes CDR1 SGDLS and CDR2 YYNGEE. The CDR3 DNA sequence: TGTGCCAGCAGCTCCGGGACTAGCGGGAGCAGATACGCGTATTTT. This sequence encodes CASSSGTSGSRYAYF.

The chain combines TRBV7-9 with TRBJ2-2; 11 bases fit TRBD2. J gave up 7 bases and V 5 bases, and 18 bases lay outside the gene matches. The germline gives CDR1 SEHNR, CDR2 FQNEAQ (reference sequence). CDR3 length: 19 residues. The chain's CDR3 is CASSTLPGSGRAGNGELFF. DNA of the CDR3: TGTGCCAGCAGCACCCTCCCGGGTAGCGGGAGGGCCGGGAACGGGGAGCTGTTTTTT.